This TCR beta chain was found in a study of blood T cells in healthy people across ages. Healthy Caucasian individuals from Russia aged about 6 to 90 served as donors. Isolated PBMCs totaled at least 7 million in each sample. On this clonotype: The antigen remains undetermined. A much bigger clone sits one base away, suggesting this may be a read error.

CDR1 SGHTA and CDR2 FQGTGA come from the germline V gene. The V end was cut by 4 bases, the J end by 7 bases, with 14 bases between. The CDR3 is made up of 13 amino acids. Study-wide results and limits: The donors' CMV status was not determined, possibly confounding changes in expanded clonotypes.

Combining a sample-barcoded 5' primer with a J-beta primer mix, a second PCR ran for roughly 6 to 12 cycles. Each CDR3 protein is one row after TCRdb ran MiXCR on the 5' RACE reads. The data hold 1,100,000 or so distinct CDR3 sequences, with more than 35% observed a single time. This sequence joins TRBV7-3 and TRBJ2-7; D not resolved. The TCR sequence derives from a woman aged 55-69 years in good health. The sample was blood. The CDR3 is CASSWSDGNEQYF. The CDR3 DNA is TGTGCCAGCAGCTGGTCGGACGGCAATGAGCAGTACTTC.